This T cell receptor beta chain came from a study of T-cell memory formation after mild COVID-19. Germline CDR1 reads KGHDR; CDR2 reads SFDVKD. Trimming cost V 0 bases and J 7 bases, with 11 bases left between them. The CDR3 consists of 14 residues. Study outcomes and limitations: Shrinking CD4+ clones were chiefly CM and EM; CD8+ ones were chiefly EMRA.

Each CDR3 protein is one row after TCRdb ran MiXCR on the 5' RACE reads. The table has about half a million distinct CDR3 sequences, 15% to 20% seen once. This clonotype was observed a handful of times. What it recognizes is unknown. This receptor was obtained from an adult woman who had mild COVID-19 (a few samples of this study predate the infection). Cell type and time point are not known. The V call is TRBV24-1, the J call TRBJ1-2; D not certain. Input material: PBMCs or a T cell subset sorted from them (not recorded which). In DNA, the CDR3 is TGTGCCACCAGTGATTTGCGTTCGGGAGGTGGCTACACCTTC. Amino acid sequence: CATSDLRSGGGYTF.